This TCR beta chain stems from a study of blood T cell repertoires in COVID-19. Whole-study context: Samples taken during acute and convalescent COVID-19 were collected in the United States, Italy and Spain. PBMCs, B-cell-depleted T cells, or T cells were the source of the cDNA or gDNA that made up the material.

In the authors' workflow: Amplification from reference gene primers served as the basis for estimated nucleated cell counts. The method was immunoSEQ multiplex PCR; TCRdb's version includes in-frame clones alone and lacks a portion of them. Clone size and the V and J calls come from that table; the DNA yielded D and trimming. The sample includes 50,000 to 65,000 clones, roughly nine tenths of them seen just once. The sample was peripheral blood. The TCR sequence derives from a woman aged 55 to 70 with active or convalescent COVID-19.

The CDR3 loop is CASSPPYSGASYEQYF. CDR3 coding DNA: TGTGCCAGTAGCCCCCCATATAGCGGGGCCTCCTACGAGCAGTACTTC. The rearrangement links TRBV19 to TRBJ2-7, with 8 bases lining up with TRBD2. Germline values: CDR1 LNHDA, CDR2 SQIVND (reference sequence). J gave up 0 bases and V 6 bases, and 10 bases lay outside the gene matches. CDR3 length equals 16 residues.